This entry is about one TCR beta chain. This entry is derived from a study of T-cell memory formation after mild COVID-19. TCRdb fed the 5' RACE reads into MiXCR, producing one record per CDR3 protein. The sample lists about 560,000 distinct CDR3 sequences; around a sixth were seen once. Sequenced: PBMCs or a T cell subset sorted from them (not recorded which). This receptor was identified in an adult woman who had mild COVID-19 (a few samples of this study predate the infection). Cell type and time point are not known.

The CDR3 here is CASSLGGIISYNEQFF. CDR3 bases: TGTGCCAGCAGCTTAGGGGGGATAATCTCCTACAATGAGCAGTTCTTC. The genes are TRBV7-2 and TRBJ2-1; D may correspond to TRBD1 or TRBD2 (5 bases each). Germline V gene lookup returns CDR1 SGHTA and CDR2 FQGNSA. This CDR3 is 16 amino acids long. The V gene lost 1 base and the J gene lost 0 bases, with 10 bases spanning the gap.